This T cell receptor (beta chain) was sequenced for a study of CD4+ T cells in melanoma. Study results and limitations: CD8+ T cell, macrophage and B cell function reportedly correlated with neoantigen-specific CD4+ T cells.

Libraries were prepared by immunoSEQ multiplex PCR; TCRdb keeps only in-frame clonotypes and omits some of them. Here the sample spans around 100,000 clones, 80% to 95% being singletons. Turning to this clone: The antigen remains undetermined.

CDR3 size: 13 residues. Germline V gives CDR1 SGHNT, CDR2 YYREEE (reference sequence). V was cut by 0 bases and J by 4 bases, with 6 bases left in between. What was sequenced was peripheral blood. The TCR comes from a human donor with melanoma. The V call is TRBV5-4, the J call TRBJ2-3, with D uncertain. CDR3: CASSLDYADTQYF. The CDR3 region has the DNA TGTGCCAGCAGCTTGGACTATGCAGATACGCAGTATTTT. Complete variable domain (other parts from reference TRBV5-4 and TRBJ2-3): ETGVTQSPTHLIKTRGQQVTLRCSSQSGHNTVSWYQQALGQGPQFIFQYYREEENGRGNFPPRFSGLQFPNYSSELNVNALELDDSALYLCASSLDYADTQYFGPGTRLTVL.